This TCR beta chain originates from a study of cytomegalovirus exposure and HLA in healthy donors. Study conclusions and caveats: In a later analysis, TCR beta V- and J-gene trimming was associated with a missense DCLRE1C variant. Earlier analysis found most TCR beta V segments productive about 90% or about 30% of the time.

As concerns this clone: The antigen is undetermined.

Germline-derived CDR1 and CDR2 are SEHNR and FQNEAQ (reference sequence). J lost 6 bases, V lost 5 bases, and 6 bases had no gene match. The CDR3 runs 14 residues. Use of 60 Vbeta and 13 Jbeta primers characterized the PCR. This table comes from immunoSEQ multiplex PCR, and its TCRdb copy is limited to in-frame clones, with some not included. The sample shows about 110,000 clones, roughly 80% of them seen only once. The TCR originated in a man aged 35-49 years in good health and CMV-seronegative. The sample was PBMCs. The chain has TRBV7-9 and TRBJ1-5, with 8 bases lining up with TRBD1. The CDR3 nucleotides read TGTGCCAGCAGCACCGGACAGGGAGTTCAGCCCCAGCATTTT. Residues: CASSTGQGVQPQHF.